Included here is one T cell receptor (beta chain) sequence, with context. CDR3 length equals 14 residues. Germline-derived CDR1 and CDR2 are SNHLY and FYNNEI. V gave up 6 bases and J gave up 8 bases; unmatched junction bases: 12. From RNA transcripts, TCR beta CDR3 regions were amplified. Carried out on the TCR CDR3, a first-round RT-PCR used the HTBI primer set. TCRdb re-analysed the multiplex PCR reads in MiXCR, keeping a single row per CDR3 protein. This sample carries about 700,000 distinct CDR3 sequences, roughly 45% of them seen once, and the ten largest clones take less than 8.5%. The record originates from a study of T cells in Graves' hyperthyroidism and ophthalmopathy.

This TCR derives from an adult man with Graves' disease, either hyperthyroidism or ophthalmopathy (not recorded which). The sequencing input was peripheral blood or thyroid tissue (not recorded which). The chain combines TRBV2 with TRBJ1-2, with TRBD1 matching over 7 bases. CDR3 nucleotide sequence: TGTGCCAGCAGCCAAGTCGGACAGGATCGGGGCTACACCTTC. Protein product: CASSQVGQDRGYTF.